This T cell receptor beta chain was documented in a study of human T cells and chemical hapten exposure. This clonotype occurred a few times. Time point noted: patch test 1, 2 weeks after DPC sensitization. Treatment reported: therapeutic diphenylcyclopropenone sensitization with weekly scalp DPC. Alopecia patients, 18 to 70 years old and DPC-suitable, served as donors. The CDR3 has 16 residues. CDR1 and CDR2 from the germline V gene are SGHRS and YFSETQ. The ends were cut back, 0 bases at V and 0 bases at J, with 11 bases in the middle. Original processing notes: There were a median of around 96,000 TCRs per sample, with a range from about 23,224 to 690,600. A single record per CDR3 protein comes from TCRdb applying MiXCR to the RACE reads. These V and J calls originate from TCRdb's pipeline instead of the authors' own analysis. The data show 180,000 or so distinct CDR3 sequences, with about a fifth seen just once and approximately 6.7% held by the top ten.

The chain joins TRBV5-1 to TRBJ2-3; no reliable D call. This receptor was taken from a woman in her forties or fifties with alopecia areata. Some clones in this sample may be carry-over from other donors' samples. The material was whole blood, obtained in connection with sensitization to the hapten diphenylcyclopropenone (DPC). This CDR3 reads CASSLEGLASTDTQYF. The CDR3 DNA is TGCGCCAGCAGCTTGGAGGGCCTCGCTAGCACAGATACGCAGTATTTT.